Given below is one T cell receptor beta chain in context. The sample belongs to a study of shared T cell receptors in the human thymus. Germline values: CDR1 SGHVS, CDR2 FNYEAQ. The V and J ends lost 5 bases and 2 bases, in that order; junction bases with no gene match: 14. The CDR3 covers 17 residues. The method was immunoSEQ multiplex PCR; TCRdb's version includes in-frame clones alone and lacks a portion of them. The table shows about 730,000 clones, with around 85% occurring only once. These same records also appear under a second study, on human thymus T cells. That report adds: Finnish infants who were healthy and having corrective surgery for congenital heart defects made up the donors. The study used thymus tissue resected during corrective heart surgery. Related research examined unrelated individuals and reported that their thymic repertoires overlapped highly.

The rearrangement uses TRBV7-6 and TRBJ1-2, with 7 bases matching TRBD1. Sequenced sample: thymocytes. This TCR derives from a girl under three years old with a congenital heart defect. The DNA for the CDR3 is TGTGCCAGCAGCCCACCGGGACAGACCACCCCAAACTATGGCTACACCTTC. This gives the protein CASSPPGQTTPNYGYTF.